Listed below are T cell receptor beta chains from one sample, sequenced in a study of technical replicates of blood from several donors. Some clones are missing from TCRdb's copy, which holds only in-frame ones; the method was immunoSEQ multiplex PCR. The sample consists of almost 85,000 clones, less than 98% of them appearing once. The specimen was T cells isolated from PBMCs. These receptor sequences come from a human donor in good health. Each CDR3 is given with its conserved first and last residue. The D gene is left open where the match is weak. The size field is filled for only some rows; it gives once, few, many or a size class.

.	TRBV28	TRBJ2-7	.	TGTGCCAGCAGTTTAAAAGCCGAGCAGTACTTC	CASSLKAEQYF
.	TRBV14	TRBJ1-2	.	TGTGCCAGCAGCCAAGGGCTGCAGGACTACTATGGCTACACCTTC	CASSQGLQDYYGYTF
once	TRBV19	TRBJ2-6	.	TGTGCCAGTAGTAATACAGGATCTGGGGCCAACGTCCTGACTTTC	CASSNTGSGANVLTF
.	TRBV2	TRBJ2-7	.	TGTGCCAGCAGTGTCAATCAGGGGATGTCCTACGAGCAGTACTTC	CASSVNQGMSYEQYF
.	TRBV11-2	TRBJ1-2	.	TGTGCCAGCAGCTTGGGAGGGGCCGACTATGGCTACACCTTC	CASSLGGADYGYTF
.	TRBV5-6	TRBJ1-5	TRBD1	TGTGCCAGCAGCCCTAGGACAGGGGGCAGCAATCAGCCCCAGCATTTT	CASSPRTGGSNQPQHF
.	TRBV19	TRBJ2-7	.	TGTGCCAGTAGCGGGGGGACATACGAGCAGTACTTC	CASSGGTYEQYF
.	TRBV11-1	TRBJ2-1	.	TGTGCCAGCAGCTTAGGCGGGGTGTCCTCCTACAATGAGCAGTTCTTC	CASSLGGVSSYNEQFF
.	TRBV6-5	TRBJ2-1	TRBD2	TGTGCCAGCAGTTATGCAGCGGGGAGCTCCTACAATGAGCAGTTCTTC	CASSYAAGSSYNEQFF
.	TRBV7-9	TRBJ1-4	.	TGTGCCAGCAGCTTAGAAGGGAGGGGGAATGAAAAACTGTTTTTT	CASSLEGRGNEKLFF
.	TRBV2	TRBJ2-7	TRBD2	TGTGCCAGCAATTCGCTAGCGGGAGGTTACGAGCAGTACTTC	CASNSLAGGYEQYF
once	TRBV6-5	TRBJ2-7	TRBD2	TGTGCCAGCAGTTCGTTTAGCGGGAGTAGTTACGAGCAGTACTTC	CASSSFSGSSYEQYF
.	TRBV11-2	TRBJ2-2	.	TGTGCCAGCAGCTTAGTGATCCAGGGGCAGAACACCGGGGAGCTGTTTTTT	CASSLVIQGQNTGELFF
.	TRBV11-3	TRBJ2-1	TRBD2	TGTGCCAGCAGCTTAGGACTAGCGGCCTACAATGAGCAGTTCTTC	CASSLGLAAYNEQFF
.	TRBV7-9	TRBJ1-3	.	TGTGCCAGCAGGCCGACAGTCTCTGGAAACACCATATATTTT	CASRPTVSGNTIYF
.	TRBV7-8	TRBJ1-1	TRBD1	TGTGCCAGCAGCTTAAGAGGGGGCATGAACACTGAAGCTTTCTTT	CASSLRGGMNTEAFF
.	TRBV5-1	TRBJ1-1	.	TGCGCCAGCAGCCTAGCGGTGGGGAACACTGAAGCTTTCTTT	CASSLAVGNTEAFF
.	TRBV13	TRBJ2-5	TRBD2	TGTGCCAGCAGCTTAAATCTCGGTAGCGGGGAACCGAAGAACCGGGACCCCTTGACCCAGTACTTC	CASSLNLGSGEPKNRDPLTQYF
.	TRBV5-5	TRBJ2-7	TRBD1	TGTGCCAGCAGCCTGTCCGGGACAGACGCATCCTACGAGCAGTACTTC	CASSLSGTDASYEQYF
.	TRBV7-9	TRBJ1-2	.	TGTGCCAGCAGCTTAGAGACACCTTATGGCTACACCTTC	CASSLETPYGYTF
once	TRBV6-1	TRBJ2-3	TRBD2	TGTGCCAGCAGTGAAAGGACTAGCTTGGGAGATACGCAGTATTTT	CASSERTSLGDTQYF
.	TRBV7-9	TRBJ1-3	.	TGTGCCAGCACCAGGGGCAGGGACACCATATATTTT	CASTRGRDTIYF
.	TRBV18	TRBJ1-1	TRBD1	TGTGCCAGCTTTATACGGGACAGGGGACTCGGAGGCCCCACTGAAGCTTTCTTT	CASFIRDRGLGGPTEAFF
once	TRBV28	TRBJ1-2	.	TGTGCCAGCAGAAGACAATCCTATGGCTACACCTTC	CASRRQSYGYTF
.	TRBV6-5	TRBJ2-1	TRBD2	TGTGCCAGCAGTCGGACTAGCGGCTCCTACAATGAGCAGTTCTTC	CASSRTSGSYNEQFF
.	TRBV5-6	TRBJ2-3	.	TGTGCCAGCAGCTCCTACACAGATACGCAGTATTTT	CASSSYTDTQYF
.	TRBV10-3	TRBJ2-5	.	TGTGCCATCAGTGCGCCGGGGGTACAAGAGACCCAGTACTTC	CAISAPGVQETQYF
.	TRBV5-1	TRBJ2-3	TRBD2	TGCGCCAGCAGCCTGACTAGCGGTGATACGCAGTATTTT	CASSLTSGDTQYF
.	TRBV5-5	TRBJ2-3	TRBD1	TGTGCCAGCAGCCCCCCACGGGACAGGGAACCAGATACGCAGTATTTT	CASSPPRDREPDTQYF
once	TRBV5-1	TRBJ1-4	TRBD1	TGCGCCAGCAGCCTCGGGACAGTTAATGAAAAACTGTTTTTT	CASSLGTVNEKLFF
.	TRBV25-1	TRBJ1-1	.	TGTGCCAGCAGTGAATGGGGAGGCAGGAACACTGAAGCTTTCTTT	CASSEWGGRNTEAFF
.	TRBV7-2	TRBJ1-1	.	TGTGCCAGCAGCTTCCCAGGGACAACTGAAGCTTTCTTT	CASSFPGTTEAFF
.	TRBV25-1	TRBJ1-1	.	TGTGCCAGCAGTGAATGGGGCGAGAACACTGAAGCTTTCTTT	CASSEWGENTEAFF
.	TRBV12-5	TRBJ1-4	.	TGTGCTAGTGCCCAAAGGACGGAGGGAGAAAAACTGTTTTTT	CASAQRTEGEKLFF
.	TRBV4-1	TRBJ2-7	.	TGCGCCAGCAGCCAAGGGGAGAGGTTCAATCTCCTAGGCTACGAGCAGTACTTC	CASSQGERFNLLGYEQYF
.	TRBV28	TRBJ2-1	TRBD2	TGTGCCAGCCGGTCAATTCGGGGAGGGTACAATGAGCAGTTCTTC	CASRSIRGGYNEQFF
.	TRBV9	TRBJ2-1	TRBD2	TGTGCCAGCAGCGTAGGAGGGAGGGTGACCTACAATGAGCAGTTCTTC	CASSVGGRVTYNEQFF
.	TRBV28	TRBJ1-2	.	TGTGCCAGCAGTCCAGGGTCCCCCTTTAACTATGGCTACACCTTC	CASSPGSPFNYGYTF
.	TRBV7-9	TRBJ2-3	TRBD2	TGTGCCAGCCGATCGGGGGGGATCACAGATACGCAGTATTTT	CASRSGGITDTQYF
.	TRBV6-6	TRBJ1-1	TRBD1	TGTGCCAGCAGTACGCGGGACAGACTCTTGAACACTGAAGCTTTCTTT	CASSTRDRLLNTEAFF